This TCR beta chain came from a study of blood T cell repertoires in COVID-19. TCRdb keeps only in-frame clones here, not all; method: immunoSEQ multiplex PCR. The repertoire holds about 380,000 clones, about 90% seen once, with approximately 3.1% in the top ten. Trimming removed 6 bases from V and 5 bases from J; junction bases left unmatched: 7. This CDR3 region has 14 residues. The germline V gene encodes CDR1 SQVTM and CDR2 ANQGSEA. This receptor was identified in a woman in her 30s who had recovered from COVID-19. Sequences were obtained from PBMCs or T cells enriched from blood (not recorded which). The V call is TRBV29-1, the J call TRBJ2-2; TRBD1 matches at 9 bases. The CDR3 loop reads CSVPGQGGTGELFF. Here the CDR3 DNA reads TGCAGCGTACCGGGACAGGGCGGAACCGGGGAGCTGTTTTTT.